This T cell receptor (beta chain) was captured by sequencing in a study of T cell changes during pregnancy in multiple sclerosis. Here immunoSEQ multiplex PCR was the method, and the copy in TCRdb shows in-frame clones only, minus some. Of some 94,000 clones listed, around 90% are singletons. Germline V gives CDR1 SGDLS, CDR2 YYNGEE. V was shortened by 5 bases and J by 1 base, with 15 bases between the two germline ends. The CDR3 extends over 15 amino acids. This clone was seen only once. V is TRBV9 and J is TRBJ2-5; D perhaps matches TRBD2 (6 bases). This clonotype was obtained from a female donor in good health, enrolled as a control in a pregnancy study. This specimen consisted of peripheral blood, obtained in the first trimester of pregnancy. The CDR3 sequence is CASSRRGGVQETQYF. The DNA for the CDR3 is TGTGCCAGCAGTCGTAGGGGCGGGGTCCAAGAGACCCAGTACTTC.